This TCR beta chain comes out of a study of T cell responses to AZD1222 COVID-19 vaccine. With regard to this clone: What it binds is unknown.

Unmatched junction bases numbered 5, after V lost 3 bases and J lost 4 bases. Germline loops: CDR1 WSHSY, CDR2 SAAADI. This CDR3 is built from 17 residues. Study outcomes and limitations: Of the AZD1222 recipients, only five to seven were seropositive at baseline. Donors were chiefly white British, with a greater number of females, and clonal diversity was perhaps underestimated. An increase in Spike-specific TCR breadth and depth was observed after two AZD1222 doses.

Sequencing was performed with immunoSEQ multiplex PCR; in TCRdb, only in-frame clones are kept and a portion is missing. The sample includes roughly 140,000 clones, around 90% seen only once; the top ten take around 3%. The J gene is TRBJ2-2, the V gene TRBV10-2; 13 nucleotides match TRBD2. This TCR derives from an adult who received the AZD1222 COVID-19 vaccine. The material was peripheral blood, obtained 28 days after the second AZD1222 dose. The CDR3 sequence: CASSDPRTSGSTGELFF. CDR3 DNA sequence: TGCGCCAGCAGTGACCCTCGGACTAGCGGGAGCACCGGGGAGCTGTTTTTT.